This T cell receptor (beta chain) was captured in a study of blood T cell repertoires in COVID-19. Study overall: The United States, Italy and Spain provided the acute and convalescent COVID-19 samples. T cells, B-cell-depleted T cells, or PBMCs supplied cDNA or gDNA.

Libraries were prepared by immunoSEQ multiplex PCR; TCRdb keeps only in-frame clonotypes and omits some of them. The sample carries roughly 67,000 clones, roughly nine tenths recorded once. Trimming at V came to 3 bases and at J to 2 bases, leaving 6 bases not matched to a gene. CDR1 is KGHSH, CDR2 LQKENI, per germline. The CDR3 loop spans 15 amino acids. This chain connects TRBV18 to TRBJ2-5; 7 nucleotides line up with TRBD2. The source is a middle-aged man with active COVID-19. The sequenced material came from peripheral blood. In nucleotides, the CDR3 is TGTGCCAGCTCACCTTGGCGGGGGTTACAAGAGACCCAGTACTTC. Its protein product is CASSPWRGLQETQYF. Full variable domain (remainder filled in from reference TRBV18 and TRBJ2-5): NAGVMQNPRHLVRRRGQEARLRCSPMKGHSHVYWYRQLPEEGLKFMVYLQKENIIDESGMPKERFSAEFPKEGPSILRIQQVVRGDSAAYFCASSPWRGLQETQYFGPGTRLLVL.